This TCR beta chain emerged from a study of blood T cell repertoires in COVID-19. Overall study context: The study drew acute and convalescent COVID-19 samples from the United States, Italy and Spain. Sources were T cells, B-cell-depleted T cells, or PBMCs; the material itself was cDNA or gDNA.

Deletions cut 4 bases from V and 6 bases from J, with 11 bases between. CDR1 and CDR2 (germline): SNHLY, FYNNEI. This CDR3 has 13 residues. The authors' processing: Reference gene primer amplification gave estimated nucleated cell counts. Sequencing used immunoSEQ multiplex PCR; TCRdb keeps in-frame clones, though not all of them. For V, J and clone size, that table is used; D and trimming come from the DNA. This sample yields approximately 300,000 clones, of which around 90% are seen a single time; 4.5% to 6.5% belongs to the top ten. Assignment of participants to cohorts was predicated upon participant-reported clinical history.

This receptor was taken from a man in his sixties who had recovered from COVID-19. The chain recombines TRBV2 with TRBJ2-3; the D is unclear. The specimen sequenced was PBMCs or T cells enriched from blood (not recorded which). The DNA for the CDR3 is TGTGCCAGCAGTGGGGTCCCTAGGGATACGCAGTATTTT. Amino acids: CASSGVPRDTQYF.